A selection of T cell receptor beta chains follows, all from one sample in a study of blood T cell repertoires in COVID-19. Here immunoSEQ multiplex PCR was the method, and the copy in TCRdb shows in-frame clones only, minus some. The repertoire holds around 140,000 clones, with approximately 78% as singletons. Material: PBMCs or T cells enriched from blood (not recorded which). All receptors derive from a woman in her forties or fifties who had recovered from COVID-19. CDR3s include the opening cysteine and the closing phenylalanine or tryptophan. D genes are given only for firm matches. Not every row has a clone size; where given, it reads once, few, many or a size class.

TRBV5-6,.,TRBD1,TRBJ2-1,TGTGCCAGCAGCTTGGTGACAGGGGGATATTTTTACAATGAGCAGTTCTTC,CASSLVTGGYFYNEQFF
TRBV5-1,.,.,TRBJ1-4,TGCGCCAGCAGCGGGGAGGGACATAATGAAAAACTGTTTTTT,CASSGEGHNEKLFF
TRBV5-4,.,TRBD1,TRBJ1-2,TGTGCCAGCAGCCCCAGACAGGGGGTAAACTATGGCTACACCTTC,CASSPRQGVNYGYTF
TRBV2,.,.,TRBJ1-2,TGTGCCAGCAGTGAAACAGGCCACTATGGCTACACCTTC,CASSETGHYGYTF
TRBV6-1,.,TRBD1,TRBJ2-7,TGTGCCAGCAGTGTACCGAAGACCGGGACAGGGAGCCACGAGCAGTACTTC,CASSVPKTGTGSHEQYF
TRBV7-6,once,.,TRBJ2-1,TGTGCCAGCAGCTTAAGGAGCTACAATGAGCAGTTCTTC,CASSLRSYNEQFF
TRBV5-4,once,TRBD2,TRBJ2-2,TGTGCCAGCAGCTTGGAGAGGGCTAGCGGGGCCGGGGAGCTGTTTTTT,CASSLERASGAGELFF
TRBV3-1/TRBV3-2,.,TRBD2,TRBJ2-5,TGTGCCAGCAGCCACTCCGGGACTAAAGTCCACAAGACCCAGTACTTC,CASSHSGTKVHKTQYF
TRBV7-9,.,.,TRBJ1-5,TGTGCCAGCAGCCCTCTAGGGGACATTAATCAGCCCCAGCATTTT,CASSPLGDINQPQHF
TRBV6-5,.,.,TRBJ1-2,TGTGCCAGCAGTTACGCTACAGGAGGGTCTAATGGCTACACCTTC,CASSYATGGSNGYTF
TRBV29-1,.,.,TRBJ1-2,TGCAGCTCCCGGGCGGGGCTCTATGGCTACACCTTC,CSSRAGLYGYTF
TRBV29-1,.,TRBD1,TRBJ1-2,TGCAGCGTCATACAGGGGGCTGATGGCTACACCTTC,CSVIQGADGYTF
TRBV7-3,.,.,TRBJ1-1,TGTGCCAGCAGCTTAATCCCCGGGGGCACTGAAGCTTTCTTT,CASSLIPGGTEAFF
TRBV5-4,once,TRBD1,TRBJ2-3,TGTGCCAGCAGCGTGGACAGGGCAATGACAGATACGCAGTATTTT,CASSVDRAMTDTQYF
TRBV6-5,.,.,TRBJ2-2,TGTGCCAGCACCAGAAAGAACACCGGGGAGCTGTTTTTT,CASTRKNTGELFF
TRBV4-2,.,.,TRBJ2-7,TGTGCCAGCAGCCAAGATAGAGCGACTAGCTCCTACGAGCAGTACTTC,CASSQDRATSSYEQYF
TRBV3-1/TRBV3-2,.,.,TRBJ1-4,TGTGCCAGCAGCCAATCGGCAGTCGGGGAAAAACTGTTTTTT,CASSQSAVGEKLFF
TRBV4-1,.,TRBD1,TRBJ2-2,TGCGCCAGCAGTTCGACAGGGGGCTGGGAGCTGTTTTTT,CASSSTGGWELFF
TRBV18,.,TRBD1,TRBJ1-1,TGTGCCAGCTCCCCTTCCACAGGGGCCTGGACTGAAGCTTTCTTT,CASSPSTGAWTEAFF
TRBV5-1,.,.,TRBJ1-2,TGCGCCAGCAGCTTGCGGACAGCCGATGGCTACACCTTC,CASSLRTADGYTF
TRBV19,.,.,TRBJ1-2,TGTGCCAGTAGCGTCGGGAGCCCGGAGACCTATGGCTACACCTTC,CASSVGSPETYGYTF
TRBV24-1,.,.,TRBJ1-2,TGTGCCACCAGTGAGACCCCGGACAGAAGCTACACCTTC,CATSETPDRSYTF
TRBV5-5,.,.,TRBJ2-2,TGTGCCAGCAGCCATCGGGGTTCTGGTGCCGGGGAGCTGTTTTTT,CASSHRGSGAGELFF
TRBV7-8,once,TRBD1,TRBJ2-3,TGTGCCAGCAGCCAAATCCGCGGACAGGGTTTCAATACGCAGTATTTT,CASSQIRGQGFNTQYF
TRBV27,.,TRBD1,TRBJ1-6,TGTGCCAGCAGTTCGCGACAGGGGAGCTTGAGGCGGAATTCACCCCTCCACTTT,CASSSRQGSLRRNSPLHF
TRBV5-4,once,.,TRBJ1-6,TGTGCCAGCAGCTTGCCAGGGGCGGAATCCTATAATTCACCCCTCCACTTT,CASSLPGAESYNSPLHF
TRBV5-1,.,TRBD2,TRBJ2-1,TGCGCCAGCAGCTTGGGGCCGGGTAGCGGGGACTACAATGAGCAGTTCTTC,CASSLGPGSGDYNEQFF
TRBV5-4,.,TRBD1,TRBJ2-4,TGTGCCAGCAGCCTTGCTGACAGGGGGTTCAACATTCAGTACTTC,CASSLADRGFNIQYF
TRBV27,.,.,TRBJ1-5,TGTGCCAGCAAATCCTGGATCGAGGGGGACGATCAGCCCCAGCATTTT,CASKSWIEGDDQPQHF
TRBV6-5,.,.,TRBJ2-7,TGTGCCAGCAGTAAGCTACCCGACGGGTACGAGCAGTACTTC,CASSKLPDGYEQYF
TRBV3-1/TRBV3-2,.,TRBD1,TRBJ2-2,TGTGCCAGCAGCCGGACAGGGGCTTACTCGAACACCGGGGAGCTGTTTTTT,CASSRTGAYSNTGELFF
TRBV18,.,TRBD1,TRBJ2-7,TGTGCCAGCTCACCTCGGACAGGGGGCGAGTACGAGCAGTACTTC,CASSPRTGGEYEQYF
TRBV5-1,.,TRBD1,TRBJ1-6,TGCGCCAGCAGCCGGGACAGGGGGCCTTCACCCCTCCACTTT,CASSRDRGPSPLHF
TRBV20-1,.,TRBD1,TRBJ2-5,TGCAGTGCTAGTCACAGGGGGGAGACCCAGTACTTC,CSASHRGETQYF
TRBV6-1,.,.,TRBJ1-5,TGTGCCAGCAGTGAAGGCGGAGGGTCTAGTCAGCCCCAGCATTTT,CASSEGGGSSQPQHF
TRBV5-6,once,.,TRBJ1-6,TGTGCCAGCAGCGCCGAGGATTCACCCCTCCACTTT,CASSAEDSPLHF
TRBV2,.,TRBD1,TRBJ1-1,TGTGCCAGCATATTGGACAGGGCTTCTGAAGCTTTCTTT,CASILDRASEAFF
TRBV7-3,.,TRBD1,TRBJ1-1,TGTGCCAGCAGCTTAGGGACAGGGTTTATGAACACTGAAGCTTTCTTT,CASSLGTGFMNTEAFF
TRBV7-9,.,.,TRBJ2-1,TGTGCCAGCAGCTTAGGCGGGGCCACCTACAATGAGCAGTTCTTC,CASSLGGATYNEQFF
TRBV5-4,once,.,TRBJ2-1,TGTGCCAGCAGCACTGAACCCCAGGGATACAATGAGCAGTTCTTC,CASSTEPQGYNEQFF
TRBV5-1,few,TRBD1,TRBJ1-3,TGCGCCAGCAGCCCACGACCCGGGACAGGGGCGGACACCATATATTTT,CASSPRPGTGADTIYF
TRBV6-5,.,TRBD1,TRBJ1-4,TGTGCCAGCAGCCTAGGGACAGGCGTTGAAAAACTGTTTTTT,CASSLGTGVEKLFF
TRBV12-3/TRBV12-4,.,.,TRBJ1-6,TGTGCCAGCTCGGGTTCCTATAATTCACCCCTCCACTTT,CASSGSYNSPLHF
TRBV11-2,.,TRBD2,TRBJ2-1,TGTGCCACGACACTAGCGGGGGGTACCTACAATGAGCAGTTCTTC,CATTLAGGTYNEQFF
TRBV7-6,.,.,TRBJ2-3,TGTGCCAGCAGTCCTGCGGGCAGGGGAACAGATACGCAGTATTTT,CASSPAGRGTDTQYF
TRBV4-2,.,TRBD1,TRBJ2-7,TGTGCCAGCAGCCGCGGAAGGGTATCGGCGACAGGGACGGACGAGCAGTACTTC,CASSRGRVSATGTDEQYF
TRBV3-1/TRBV3-2,.,.,TRBJ1-1,TGTGCCAGCAGCCAAGTCACGATGGGGCTTACTGAAGCTTTCTTT,CASSQVTMGLTEAFF
TRBV18,.,.,TRBJ1-5,TGTGCCAGCAGGGGGTACGTCGATCAGCCCCAGCATTTT,CASRGYVDQPQHF